This T cell receptor (beta chain) was identified in a study of CD8 T cells in Susac syndrome. Study overall: Patients with Susac syndrome who were sequenced included over five with active disease and fewer than 10 in remission.

When the RNA was reverse transcribed, random hexamers were used with an input of roughly 0.5 to 1 ug. TCRdb redid the calling of the immunoSEQ multiplex PCR reads with MiXCR, one entry per CDR3 protein. The sample includes approximately 83,000 distinct CDR3 sequences, 94% of them seen just once. Trimming took off 5 bases at V and 2 bases at J, with 12 bases between the two ends. The CDR3 extends over 14 amino acids. The germline V gene encodes CDR1 SEHNR and CDR2 FQNEAQ (reference sequence). The sample comprised CD8+ T cells from PBMCs. This chain connects TRBV7-9 to TRBJ1-2; D might be TRBD1 (6 bases). This TCR was recovered from a human donor with Susac syndrome. As DNA, the CDR3 is TGTGCCAGCAGCCCGGGACACCTAAACTATGGCTACACCTTC. Its translation is CASSPGHLNYGYTF.